This T cell receptor (beta chain) is from a study of glioma-infiltrating T cells (TCRdb year 2016). The study in broad terms: TCR alpha- and beta-chain repertoires were sequenced from glioma tissue, non-neoplastic brain tissue and matched peripheral blood mononuclear cells. The paired cohort was made up of three low-grade glioma patients, fewer than 10 primary glioblastoma patients and three non-glioma patients who contributed non-neoplastic brain tissue. To measure how far tissue and blood T-cell populations diverged, each tissue-infiltrating repertoire was compared against the peripheral blood repertoire of the same patient.

This clonotype is regarded as medium-sized (0.01 to 0.1%). The target of this receptor is not known. It has no much larger one-base neighbor in the sample; base qualities were not kept. TCR alpha and beta CDR3 regions were amplified with the iRepertoire nested amplicon-rescue multiplex PCR (arm-PCR) platform from RNA. One-step reverse transcription and amplification used roughly 95-450 ng of tissue mRNA or PBMC total RNA as input. Following bead purification, Illumina adapters were added by a secondary multiplex PCR, and libraries between 200 and 400 bp were gel-purified. Demultiplexing relied on internal 6-nucleotide barcodes carried by the libraries. The libraries were sequenced on an Illumina MiSeq using 2x220 or 2x250 nucleotide paired-end reads. Concerning the study's data processing: Paired reads were merged using FLASH 1.2.11 and were aligned to the GRCh37 human genome using BWA-MEM, after which TRA and TRB reads were extracted. V and J assignment used an IMGT-derived reference of cassette sequences and CDR3 motifs that included pseudogenes. Reads were translated in three frames, and productive CDR3s were defined by a C…FGXG motif without stop codons. Unique combinations of V-J cassette pair and CDR3 amino acid sequence were defined as clonotypes. Hamming distance filtering was applied to reads, with thresholds set by the sequence error rate of each sample in mapped regions. The public reads were reanalyzed by TCRdb: fastp trimming at Q25, MiXCR alignment, in-frame beta chains only. Identical CDR3 proteins give one entry, which carries the most common genes and DNA. These V and J calls are TCRdb output, not the study's own analysis. In this sample the table shows thousands of distinct CDR3 sequences, 35% to 50% of which occur a single time. 24% of the sample lies in the top ten.

Here is what the overall study found, with its caveats: Very few CDR3 sequences were shared between tissue and blood, attributed to high CDR3 diversity and limited sampling. Small numbers underpinned the group comparisons: 8 or 9 glioblastoma patients, three low-grade glioma patients and three non-neoplastic patients. In non-neoplastic patients, VJ-independent divergence between tissue and blood fell below expectation, whereas in all gliomas, and especially in low-grade gliomas, the divergence rose above expectation.

CDR3 length: 16 amino acids, cysteine to phenylalanine. This entry keeps only the CDR3 DNA: 48 bases, framed from base 1. CDR1 is given as MGHDK and CDR2 as SYGVNS, both from the germline V gene. V has 1 base trimmed and J has 5 bases trimmed; junction bases matching no gene number 9. In this chain, TRBV25-1 is recombined with TRBJ2-3; the junction holds 7 bases that match TRBD1. The sequencing sample was made of glioma tissue, nonneoplastic brain tissue, or PBMCs (not recorded which). The TCR originated in a human donor with low-grade glioma or glioblastoma, undergoing nonglioma brain surgery, or in good health (not recorded which). The bases are TGTGCCAGCAGTGAATGGCCCGAGGGGGCGAAAGATACGCAGTATTTT. Its translation reads: CASSEWPEGAKDTQYF.